This is a list of T cell receptor beta chains from one sample in a study of blood T cell repertoires in COVID-19. The protocol was immunoSEQ multiplex PCR, while the TCRdb copy is restricted to in-frame clones and leaves out a portion. The table has 200,000 to 300,000 clones, 83% seen once. Sequenced input: peripheral blood. The receptors were gathered from a human donor in a cohort sampled during active COVID-19. The CDR3 runs from the conserved cysteine through the conserved F or W. The order of the fields is clone size, D gene, V gene, J gene, CDR3 DNA, CDR3 protein. D genes are given only for firm matches. The size entry is marked missing in some rows and otherwise reads once, few, many or a size class.

abundance: -
d_gene: -
v_gene: TRBV28
j_gene: TRBJ1-5
CDR3nt: TGTGCCAGCAGTTTACGTCCCCGCAGGGAAGATCAGCCCCAGCATTTT
CDR3aa: CASSLRPRREDQPQHF

abundance: few
d_gene: -
v_gene: TRBV2
j_gene: TRBJ2-5
CDR3nt: TGTGCCAGCAGGGGGCTGGAGACCCAGTACTTC
CDR3aa: CASRGLETQYF

abundance: -
d_gene: -
v_gene: TRBV10-3
j_gene: TRBJ2-3
CDR3nt: TGTGCCACCCAACTTACTAACCGGGAAACACAGTATTTT
CDR3aa: CATQLTNRETQYF

abundance: -
d_gene: TRBD2
v_gene: TRBV19
j_gene: TRBJ2-7
CDR3nt: TGTGCCAGTAGCCAAGGGACTAGCGGCGTTTACACCTACGAGCAGTACTTC
CDR3aa: CASSQGTSGVYTYEQYF

abundance: -
d_gene: TRBD1
v_gene: TRBV19
j_gene: TRBJ2-1
CDR3nt: TGTGCCAGTAGTGCCCACAGGGGAGTGGAAGCTGAGCAGTTCTTC
CDR3aa: CASSAHRGVEAEQFF

abundance: many
d_gene: -
v_gene: TRBV4-1
j_gene: TRBJ2-1
CDR3nt: TGCGCCAGCAGCCAGCCGACAGCTCCGAGCTCCTACAATGAGCAGTTCTTC
CDR3aa: CASSQPTAPSSYNEQFF

abundance: -
d_gene: -
v_gene: TRBV6-5
j_gene: TRBJ1-2
CDR3nt: TGTGCCAGCCATAGGGGGAATGATAGGGGCTACACCTTC
CDR3aa: CASHRGNDRGYTF

abundance: few
d_gene: -
v_gene: TRBV6-1
j_gene: TRBJ2-2
CDR3nt: TGTGCCAGCAGTGAATGGAACGGGGGAAACACCGGGGAGCTGTTTTTT
CDR3aa: CASSEWNGGNTGELFF

abundance: -
d_gene: TRBD1
v_gene: TRBV28
j_gene: TRBJ1-2
CDR3nt: TGTGCCAGCAGTTTCCTTTGGGACAGTTCTAACTATGGCTACACCTTC
CDR3aa: CASSFLWDSSNYGYTF

abundance: -
d_gene: TRBD2
v_gene: TRBV9
j_gene: TRBJ2-5
CDR3nt: TGTGCCAGCAGCGGCGACTCTAGCGGGTGGCCACAAGAGACCCAGTACTTC
CDR3aa: CASSGDSSGWPQETQYF

abundance: -
d_gene: -
v_gene: TRBV28
j_gene: TRBJ1-2
CDR3nt: TGTGCCAGCAGGTATAGAAAATATGGCTACACCTTC
CDR3aa: CASRYRKYGYTF

abundance: -
d_gene: TRBD2
v_gene: TRBV6-4
j_gene: TRBJ2-3
CDR3nt: TGTGCCAGCAGTGTACTAGCGGAAGATACGCAGTATTTT
CDR3aa: CASSVLAEDTQYF

abundance: -
d_gene: TRBD1
v_gene: TRBV5-1
j_gene: TRBJ1-6
CDR3nt: TGCGCCAGCAGCTTAACTACCGGGACAGGGGTTTCACCCCTCCACTTT
CDR3aa: CASSLTTGTGVSPLHF

abundance: -
d_gene: -
v_gene: TRBV19
j_gene: TRBJ1-1
CDR3nt: TGTGCCAGTAGTGTAACAGGGTTCACTGAAGCTTTCTTT
CDR3aa: CASSVTGFTEAFF

abundance: -
d_gene: -
v_gene: TRBV30
j_gene: TRBJ1-4
CDR3nt: TGTGCCTGGAGTGTACTTGGGGCGCATGAAAAACTGTTTTTT
CDR3aa: CAWSVLGAHEKLFF